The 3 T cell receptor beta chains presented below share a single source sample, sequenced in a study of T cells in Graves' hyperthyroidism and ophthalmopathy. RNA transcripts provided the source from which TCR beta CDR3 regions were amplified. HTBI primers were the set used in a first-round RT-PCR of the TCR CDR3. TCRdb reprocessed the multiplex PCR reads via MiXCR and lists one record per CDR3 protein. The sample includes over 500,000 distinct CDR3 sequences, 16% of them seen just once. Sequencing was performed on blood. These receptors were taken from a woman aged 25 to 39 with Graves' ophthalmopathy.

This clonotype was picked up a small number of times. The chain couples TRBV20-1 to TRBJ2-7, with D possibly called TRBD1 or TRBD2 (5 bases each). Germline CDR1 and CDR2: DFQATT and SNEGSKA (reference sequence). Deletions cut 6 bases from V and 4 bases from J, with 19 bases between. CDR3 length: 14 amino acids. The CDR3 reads CSAPRDPLNYEQYF. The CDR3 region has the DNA TGCAGTGCCCCTCGGGACCCCCTTAATTACGAGCAGTACTTC.

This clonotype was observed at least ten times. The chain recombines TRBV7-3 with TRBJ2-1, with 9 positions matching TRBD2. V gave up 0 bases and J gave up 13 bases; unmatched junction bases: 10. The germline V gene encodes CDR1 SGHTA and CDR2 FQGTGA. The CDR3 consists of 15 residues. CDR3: CASSLTAVSGSSQFF. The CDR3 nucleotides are TGTGCCAGCAGCTTAACGGCGGTTAGCGGGAGTTCCCAGTTCTTC.

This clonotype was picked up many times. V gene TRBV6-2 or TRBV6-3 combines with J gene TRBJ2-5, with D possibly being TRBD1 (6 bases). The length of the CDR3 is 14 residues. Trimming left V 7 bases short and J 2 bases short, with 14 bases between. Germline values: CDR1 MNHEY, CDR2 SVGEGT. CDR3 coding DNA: TGTGCCAGCACCCAGGGACATCCTCAAGAGACCCAGTACTTC. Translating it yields CASTQGHPQETQYF.